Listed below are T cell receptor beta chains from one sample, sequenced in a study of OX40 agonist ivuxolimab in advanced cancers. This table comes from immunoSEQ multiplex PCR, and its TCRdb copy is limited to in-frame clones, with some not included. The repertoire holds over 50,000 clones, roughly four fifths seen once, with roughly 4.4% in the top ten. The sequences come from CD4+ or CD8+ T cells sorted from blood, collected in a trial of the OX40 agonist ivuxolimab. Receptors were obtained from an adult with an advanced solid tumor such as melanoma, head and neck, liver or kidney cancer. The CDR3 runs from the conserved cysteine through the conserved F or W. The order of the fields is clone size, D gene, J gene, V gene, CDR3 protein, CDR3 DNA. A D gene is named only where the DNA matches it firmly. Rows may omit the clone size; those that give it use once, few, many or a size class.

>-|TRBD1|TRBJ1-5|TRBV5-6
CASSLRAGQGVFGNQPQHF
TGTGCCAGCAGCTTAAGGGCAGGACAGGGGGTTTTCGGGAATCAGCCCCAGCATTTT
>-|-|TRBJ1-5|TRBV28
CASSPSLRQQPQHF
TGTGCCAGCAGTCCGTCCCTTCGACAGCAGCCCCAGCATTTT
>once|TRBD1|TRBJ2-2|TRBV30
CARGQGANTGELFF
TGTGCCCGCGGACAGGGGGCGAACACCGGGGAGCTGTTTTTT
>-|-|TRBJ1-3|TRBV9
CASSEGRGPGNTIYF
TGTGCCAGCAGCGAGGGCCGAGGACCTGGGAACACCATATATTTT
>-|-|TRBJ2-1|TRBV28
CASSFRGAERGNEQFF
TGTGCCAGCAGTTTCCGCGGGGCAGAGAGGGGCAATGAGCAGTTCTTC
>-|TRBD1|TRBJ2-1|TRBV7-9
CASSWDRGSSYNEQFF
TGTGCCAGCAGCTGGGACAGGGGAAGCTCCTACAATGAGCAGTTCTTC
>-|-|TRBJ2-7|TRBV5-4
CASSLGNEQYF
TGTGCCAGCAGCTTAGGTAACGAGCAGTACTTC
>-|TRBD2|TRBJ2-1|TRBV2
CATTSGIGGEQFF
TGTGCCACGACTAGCGGGATCGGCGGTGAGCAGTTCTTC
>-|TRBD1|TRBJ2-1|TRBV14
CASSLRQGSYNEQFF
TGTGCCAGCAGCCTTAGACAGGGCTCCTACAATGAGCAGTTCTTC
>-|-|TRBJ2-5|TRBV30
CAWTDHAGTQYF
TGTGCCTGGACCGATCACGCGGGGACCCAGTACTTC
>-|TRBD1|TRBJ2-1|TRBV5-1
CASSLVQGAYEQFF
TGCGCCAGCAGCTTGGTACAGGGGGCCTATGAGCAGTTCTTC
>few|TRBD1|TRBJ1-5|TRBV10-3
CAIRTGNQPQHF
TGTGCCATCAGGACAGGGAATCAGCCCCAGCATTTT
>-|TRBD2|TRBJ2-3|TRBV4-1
CASSRGLAGGPSTDTQYF
TGCGCCAGCAGCCGAGGACTAGCGGGGGGGCCGAGCACAGATACGCAGTATTTT
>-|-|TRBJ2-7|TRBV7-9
CASSLVSYEQYF
TGTGCCAGCAGCTTAGTGTCGTACGAGCAGTACTTC
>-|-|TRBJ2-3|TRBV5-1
CASTLFGVADTQYF
TGCGCCAGCACCCTCTTCGGTGTCGCAGATACGCAGTATTTT
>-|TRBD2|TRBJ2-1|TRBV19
CASRSTGGHEQFF
TGTGCCAGTAGGTCAACGGGGGGGCATGAGCAGTTCTTC
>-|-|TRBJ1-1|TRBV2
CASGGEMNTEAFF
TGTGCCAGCGGAGGGGAGATGAACACTGAAGCTTTCTTT
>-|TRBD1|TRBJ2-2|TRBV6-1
CASGQGAHTGELFF
TGTGCCAGCGGACAGGGCGCTCACACCGGGGAGCTGTTTTTT
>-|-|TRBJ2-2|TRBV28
CASNQGLNTGELFF
TGTGCCAGCAACCAGGGGCTAAACACCGGGGAGCTGTTTTTT
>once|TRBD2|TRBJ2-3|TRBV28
CASSFRSGRADTQYF
TGTGCCAGCAGTTTTCGTAGCGGGAGGGCAGATACGCAGTATTTT
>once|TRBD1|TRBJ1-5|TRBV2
CASSGTGLSRNQPQHF
TGTGCCAGCAGTGGGACAGGGCTGTCTCGAAATCAGCCCCAGCATTTT
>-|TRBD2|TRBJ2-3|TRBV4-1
CASSQSGGAVDTQYF
TGCGCCAGCAGCCAAAGCGGGGGGGCCGTAGATACGCAGTATTTT
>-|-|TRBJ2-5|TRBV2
CASQGNRGTQYF
TGTGCCAGCCAGGGGAACCGGGGGACCCAGTACTTC
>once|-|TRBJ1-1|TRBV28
CASSPRGGAYTEAFF
TGTGCCAGCAGCCCCCGCGGGGGCGCTTACACTGAAGCTTTCTTT
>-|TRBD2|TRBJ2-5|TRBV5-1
CASRRLAGIRGETQYF
TGCGCCAGCCGGAGACTAGCGGGAATTCGTGGGGAGACCCAGTACTTC
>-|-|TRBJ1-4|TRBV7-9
CASSRGNWGEKLFF
TGTGCCAGCAGTCGAGGGAACTGGGGTGAAAAACTGTTTTTT
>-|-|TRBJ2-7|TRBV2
CASIGAGDSYEQYF
TGTGCCAGCATCGGGGCTGGCGACTCCTACGAGCAGTACTTC
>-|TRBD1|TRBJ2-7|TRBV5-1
CASSVDRGNYEQYF
TGCGCCAGCAGCGTGGACAGGGGGAACTACGAGCAGTACTTC
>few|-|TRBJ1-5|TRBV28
CASRSIYSNQPQHF
TGTGCCAGCAGGTCCATCTATAGCAATCAGCCCCAGCATTTT
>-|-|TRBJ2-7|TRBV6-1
CASSEGPLSLYEQYF
TGTGCCAGCAGTGAAGGGCCCCTAAGCCTCTACGAGCAGTACTTC
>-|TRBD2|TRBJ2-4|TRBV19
CASSIEGSGGGNIQYF
TGTGCCAGTAGTATAGAAGGGTCGGGAGGGGGAAACATTCAGTACTTC
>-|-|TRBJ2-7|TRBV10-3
CATGQAYEQYF
TGTGCCACTGGACAAGCCTACGAGCAGTACTTC